This T cell receptor (beta chain) was recorded in a study of monozygotic twins with inflammatory bowel disease. No DNA is given; TCRdb re-called the 5' RACE reads and lists each CDR3 protein once. The sample has over 200,000 distinct CDR3 sequences. As regards this clonotype: The antigen remains undetermined.

Findings and caveats of the study: Discordant twins had repertoire similarity that did not differ from that of concordant twins, possibly from limited power.

Sequences were obtained from blood. The sequence was collected from a human donor with ulcerative colitis or Crohn's disease, or a healthy co-twin of an affected twin (not recorded which).

This CDR3 reads CATSEPPVDRQYF. The genes are TRBV24-1 and TRBJ2-3; TCRdb's D gene call, TRBD1, goes unchecked for lack of DNA. CDR1 is KGHDR and CDR2 is SFDVKD in the germline V gene. The CDR3 has 13 amino acids.